This is a list of T cell receptor beta chains from one sample in a study of T cell repertoires in cytomegalovirus infection. TCRdb reprocessed the reads with MiXCR, giving one entry per CDR3 protein. Of 50,000 to 65,000 distinct CDR3 sequences listed, roughly 20% are singletons. Their antigens are not known. The sequences come from CD8+ T cells from cultured PBMCs, collected from culture after CMV antigen stimulation. Receptors were obtained from a human donor in good health (CMV status not recorded). Some clones in this sample may be carry-over from other donors' samples. Each CDR3 is given with its conserved first and last residue. The D gene is left open where the match is weak. Some rows mark clone size as missing; the rest say once, few, many or name a class of expanded clone.

>TRBJ1-5|NA|TRBV7-2|NA
TGTGCCAGCAGCTTAGAGGGGCAGAGCAATCAGCCCCAGCATTTT
CASSLEGQSNQPQHF
>TRBJ1-1|NA|TRBV4-2|NA
TGTGCCAGCAGCCACTCACCGGACACCTTCATGAACACTGAAGCTTTCTTT
CASSHSPDTFMNTEAFF
>TRBJ2-2|many|TRBV14|NA
TGTGCCAGCAGCCGACTTGGGAACACCGGGGAGCTGTTTTTT
CASSRLGNTGELFF
>TRBJ2-7|few|TRBV6-2/TRBV6-3|NA
TGTGCCAGCAGTTACTTATACGAGCAGTACTTC
CASSYLYEQYF
>TRBJ1-2|NA|TRBV5-6|NA
TGTGCCAGCAGCTTGGAGTGGCAGAAGTATGGCTACACCTTC
CASSLEWQKYGYTF
>TRBJ1-5|NA|TRBV12-3/TRBV12-4|TRBD1
TGTGCCAGCAGTCCATGGACAGGGGACAATCAGCCCCAGCATTTT
CASSPWTGDNQPQHF
>TRBJ2-5|few|TRBV28|NA
TGTGCCAGCAGTCCGTCGAGGGGACAAGAGACCCAGTACTTC
CASSPSRGQETQYF
>TRBJ1-5|NA|TRBV19|TRBD1
TGTGCCAGTAGGGCAGGGGGTAGCAATCAGCCCCAGCATTTT
CASRAGGSNQPQHF
>TRBJ2-1|NA|TRBV6-2/TRBV6-3|NA
TGTGCCAGCAGTTACGTTGGCGGATACAATGAGCAGTTCTTC
CASSYVGGYNEQFF
>TRBJ2-7|NA|TRBV7-9|NA
TGTGCCAGCAGCTTACGCGGAGCAAGGTTGGACGAGCAGTACTTC
CASSLRGARLDEQYF
>TRBJ1-1|once|TRBV5-1|TRBD1
TGCGCCAGCAGCCAGGGGGACACTGAAGCTTTCTTT
CASSQGDTEAFF
>TRBJ1-1|NA|TRBV6-5|TRBD1
TGTGCCAGCAGTTACTCCTCGACAGGGTCCCTTGAAGCTTTCTTT
CASSYSSTGSLEAFF
>TRBJ2-5|NA|TRBV3-1|NA
TGTGCCAGCAGCCAAAGCAGATTTTCCCGGATTGTGGACCAAGAGACCCAGTACTTC
CASSQSRFSRIVDQETQYF
>TRBJ2-2|NA|TRBV7-2|TRBD2
TGTGCCAGCAGCCCCCTAGCGGGAGGGAACACCGGGGAGCTGTTTTTT
CASSPLAGGNTGELFF
>TRBJ2-3|NA|TRBV7-8|TRBD2
TGTGCCAGCAGCCCCCCCGCGGGGGGCACAGATACGCAGTATTTT
CASSPPAGGTDTQYF
>TRBJ2-7|NA|TRBV11-1|NA
TGTGCCAGCAGCTTAGGGCAGGGCGACGAGCAGTACTTC
CASSLGQGDEQYF
>TRBJ1-5|NA|TRBV7-6|NA
TGTGCCAGCAGCTTAGGAGGGTTTCCCAATCAGCCCCAGCATTTT
CASSLGGFPNQPQHF
>TRBJ2-7|NA|TRBV11-2|TRBD1
TGTGCCAGCAGCCGGACAGGGAACGAGCAGTACTTC
CASSRTGNEQYF
>TRBJ1-2|NA|TRBV12-3/TRBV12-4|NA
TGTGCCAGCCCTGGGACGGACTATGGCTACACCTTC
CASPGTDYGYTF
>TRBJ2-6|few|TRBV7-9|NA
TGTGCCAGCATTATTCGGGCCAACGTCCTGACTTTC
CASIIRANVLTF
>TRBJ2-1|few|TRBV6-2/TRBV6-3|NA
TGTGCCAGCAGTTACGGGGTCTACAATGAGCAGTTCTTC
CASSYGVYNEQFF
>TRBJ1-2|NA|TRBV7-9|TRBD1
TGTGCCAGTTCGCCCGGGACAGGGTCGGATGGCTACACCTTC
CASSPGTGSDGYTF
>TRBJ1-1|few|TRBV7-9|NA
TGTGCCAGCACCCCGGGGGGCACTGAAGCTTTCTTT
CASTPGGTEAFF
>TRBJ2-2|NA|TRBV7-3|NA
TGTGCCAGCAGCTTAAGTAGCTCGAACACCGGGGAGCTGTTTTTT
CASSLSSSNTGELFF
>TRBJ1-1|few|TRBV25-1|NA
TGTGCCAGCAGTGTTGGACAGAACACTGAAGCTTTCTTT
CASSVGQNTEAFF
>TRBJ2-3|NA|TRBV7-6|NA
TGTGCCAGCAGCCGACAGGAGTCAGATACGCAGTATTTT
CASSRQESDTQYF
>TRBJ2-7|NA|TRBV6-2/TRBV6-3|TRBD1
TGTGCCAGCAGTGACAGGGGGTCCGAGCAGTACTTC
CASSDRGSEQYF
>TRBJ1-1|NA|TRBV7-9|NA
TGTGCCAGCAGCCCTAAGCAGGGGATGAACACTGAAGCTTTCTTT
CASSPKQGMNTEAFF
>TRBJ2-5|NA|TRBV7-8|NA
TGTGCCAGCAGCTCCACAGGGTTGCAAGAGACCCAGTACTTC
CASSSTGLQETQYF
>TRBJ2-7|NA|TRBV6-2/TRBV6-3|NA
TGTGCCCGCAGTTGGGCGAAGTCCAACTACTACGAGCAGTACTTC
CARSWAKSNYYEQYF
>TRBJ1-2|many|TRBV4-1|NA
TGCGCCAGCAGCCAAGAATGGACATTTAACTATGGCTACACCTTC
CASSQEWTFNYGYTF
>TRBJ1-1|few|TRBV20-1|NA
TGCAGTGCTAGAGATCAGTTGGTGCACGATAACACTGAAGCTTTCTTT
CSARDQLVHDNTEAFF
>TRBJ1-1|NA|TRBV7-2|NA
TGTGCCAGCAGCCTCGAGGACCGAGTGAGAACTGAAGCTTTCTTT
CASSLEDRVRTEAFF
>TRBJ1-1|NA|TRBV7-9|NA
TGTGCCAGCAGCCTAGTCGGAGCTGAAGCTTTCTTT
CASSLVGAEAFF
>TRBJ2-1|few|TRBV10-3|NA
TGTGCCGCCGGAGGGGGGGCGACTACTGAGCAGTTCTTC
CAAGGGATTEQFF
>TRBJ1-1|NA|TRBV12-3/TRBV12-4|NA
TGTGCCAGCAGTTTTGTTGTAGGGGCGGACACTGAAGCTTTCTTT
CASSFVVGADTEAFF
>TRBJ1-1|NA|TRBV5-1|NA
TGCGCCAGCAGCTTGACTCGGCCGGGGAACACTGAAGCTTTCTTT
CASSLTRPGNTEAFF
>TRBJ2-5|NA|TRBV7-9|NA
TGTGCGGGCGTTGGGACGTTAGAAGAGACCCAGTACTTC
CAGVGTLEETQYF
>TRBJ1-3|NA|TRBV4-2|TRBD1
TGTGCCAGCAGCGCCGGCGCACCGGGACAGGGGCTCCCCGGACATTTT
CASSAGAPGQGLPGHF
>TRBJ2-1|NA|TRBV20-1|NA
TGCAGTGCTTGGACCACAAAGAACAATGAGCAGTTCTTC
CSAWTTKNNEQFF
>TRBJ1-1|NA|TRBV19|TRBD1
TGTGCCAGCTACCAGGGCAGGGGGCAAACTGAAGCTTTCTTT
CASYQGRGQTEAFF
>TRBJ2-7|NA|TRBV29-1|NA
TGCAGCGTTCTGAGGGCCGGGACGAGCTCCTACGAGCAGTACTTC
CSVLRAGTSSYEQYF
>TRBJ1-2|few|TRBV27|NA
TGTGCCAGCAGTTTGCGGGCCAGGGAACGCTACACCTTC
CASSLRARERYTF
>TRBJ2-7|NA|TRBV7-9|NA
TGTGCCAGCAGCGGAAGCATCTTGGCAGTCTCTCCGTACGAGCAGTACTTC
CASSGSILAVSPYEQYF
>TRBJ2-5|few|TRBV11-2|NA
TGTGCCAGCAGCTTAGTTCGGGGCTGGGAGACCCAGTACTTC
CASSLVRGWETQYF
>TRBJ1-3|NA|TRBV29-1|TRBD1
TGCAGCGTTGAGGACAGGGAAGGAGCTGGAAACACCATATATTTT
CSVEDREGAGNTIYF
>TRBJ2-1|few|TRBV19|TRBD2
TGTGCCAGTACTCTCAGCGGGGGACCCTACAATGAGCAGTTCTTC
CASTLSGGPYNEQFF
>TRBJ2-1|NA|TRBV14|NA
TGTGCCAGCGGCCAAGACCGCTCCTACAATGAGCAGTTCTTC
CASGQDRSYNEQFF
>TRBJ2-7|few|TRBV12-3/TRBV12-4|NA
TGTGCCAGCAGATCCTCACGGGATACCTACGAGCAGTACTTC
CASRSSRDTYEQYF
>TRBJ2-1|many|TRBV6-2/TRBV6-3|NA
TGTGCCAGCAGTTACAGAGGGAGCTCCTACAATGAGCAGTTCTTC
CASSYRGSSYNEQFF
>TRBJ2-7|NA|TRBV28|TRBD1
TGTGCCAGCAGTTTACCCGGGACAGGGGGCTTCTACGAGCAGTACTTC
CASSLPGTGGFYEQYF
>TRBJ1-5|NA|TRBV7-2|NA
TGTGCCAGCAGCTTTTCGGGGTATAGCAATCAGCCCCAGCATTTT
CASSFSGYSNQPQHF
>TRBJ2-2|NA|TRBV12-3/TRBV12-4|NA
TGTGCCAGCAGCCCTGACAGGCCCGGGGAGCTGTTTTTT
CASSPDRPGELFF